This passage covers 26 T cell receptor beta chains from one sample sequenced in a study of regulatory T cells in long-lasting Graves disease. The time point denotes: newly diagnosed GD, antithyroid drugs for less than 3 months. PBMC RNA served as the TCR library source. Assembly of TCR beta libraries relied on iRepertoire HTBI primers together with Arm-PCR of CDR3 regions. TCRdb analysed the multiplex PCR reads with MiXCR anew, one entry per CDR3 protein. The data hold approximately 470,000 distinct CDR3 sequences, with under 20% observed a single time. These data were also reused for a study on T cells in Graves' hyperthyroidism and ophthalmopathy.

The sample consisted of peripheral blood mononuclear cells (PBMCs), taken at new diagnosis, from a patient treated with antithyroid drugs. The receptors shown here come from a man aged 35-49 years with Graves disease.

This clonotype was counted only a few times. V is TRBV7-9 and J is TRBJ1-2, with D unresolved. Germline V gene data show CDR1 as SEHNR and CDR2 as FQNEAQ (reference sequence). Deletions cut 3 bases from V and 4 bases from J, with 12 bases between. The CDR3 totals 14 residues. DNA of the CDR3: TGTGCCAGCAGCTTCCTCACGGATACCTATGGCTACACCTTC. This encodes CASSFLTDTYGYTF.

There are many counts of this clonotype. CDR3 coding DNA: TGTGCCAGCAGCCAAGGACTAGCGGGAGCGTTGCGGACAGATACGCAGTATTTT. This codes for CASSQGLAGALRTDTQYF. The genes are TRBV7-8 and TRBJ2-3; the match to TRBD2 covers 13 bases. Germline lookup yields CDR1 SGHVS and CDR2 FQNEAQ. V was clipped by 5 bases and J by 3 bases; unmatched bases: 11. The CDR3 has 18 residues. The complete variable domain, with remaining parts taken from reference TRBV7-8 and TRBJ2-3, reads GAGVSQSPRYKVAKRGQDVALRCDPISGHVSLFWYQQALGQGPEFLTYFQNEAQLDKSGLPSDRFFAERPEGSVSTLKIQRTQQEDSAVYLCASSQGLAGALRTDTQYFGPGTRLTVL.

This clonotype was seen more than once but under ten times. This chain connects TRBV9 to TRBJ2-5; 11 bases map to TRBD2. The ends lost 0 bases at V and 5 bases at J; junction bases unmatched: 9. The CDR3 length is 17 residues. Germline assignment: CDR1 SGDLS and CDR2 YYNGEE. The CDR3 protein is CASSVDPPSGRLETQYF. CDR3 bases: TGTGCCAGCAGCGTAGACCCCCCTAGCGGGAGGCTGGAGACCCAGTACTTC.

This clonotype appeared a few times. The chain links TRBV27 to TRBJ1-2; no clear D. This CDR3 region has 14 residues. The V gene's germline CDR1 is MNHEY and CDR2 SMNVEV (reference sequence). V shed 2 bases and J shed 5 bases, with 12 bases lying between them. CDR3 nucleotide sequence: TGTGCCAGCAGTTTAGGCCCCGGGCCTTATGGCTACACCTTC. This gives the protein CASSLGPGPYGYTF.

A few counts support this clonotype. The genes are TRBV20-1 and TRBJ2-7, with 7 nucleotides matching TRBD2. The V gene end was trimmed by 3 bases and the J gene end by 9 bases; junction bases not matched to a gene: 8. The CDR3 has 12 amino acids. CDR1 is DFQATT and CDR2 is SNEGSKA in the germline V gene (reference sequence). The CDR3 sequence: CSASLTSGGQYF. CDR3 in DNA: TGCAGTGCTAGTTTGACTTCGGGGGGGCAGTACTTC.

This clonotype appeared many times. The V call is TRBV29-1, the J call TRBJ2-1; D is ambiguous. V lost 4 bases and J lost 7, with 11 bases in between. Germline V gene data show CDR1 as SQVTM and CDR2 as ANQGSEA. The CDR3 spans 12 residues. The CDR3 sequence is CSVGVPGNEQFF. Here the CDR3 DNA reads TGCAGCGTTGGGGTCCCGGGTAATGAGCAGTTCTTC.

V is TRBV9 and J is TRBJ2-3; D gene unclear. The germline CDR1 and CDR2 sequences are SGDLS and YYNGEE. The V and J ends lost 0 bases and 3 bases respectively, with 5 bases between them. The CDR3 sequence is 13 residues long. The CDR3: CASSVDRTDTQYF. CDR3 bases: TGTGCCAGCAGCGTAGATCGGACAGATACGCAGTATTTT.

The sample holds many counts of this clonotype. The rearrangement links TRBV30 to TRBJ2-5; 10 bases are shared with TRBD2. The germline gives CDR1 GTSNPN, CDR2 SVGIG (reference sequence). After removal of 0 bases from V and 3 bases from J, the junction contained 7 bases not matched to a gene. The CDR3 is 16 amino acids. CDR3 coding DNA: TGTGCCTGGAGTGTACGGGGTCTAGCGGGAGAAGAGACCCAGTACTTC. It encodes CAWSVRGLAGEETQYF.

The table lists this clonotype with many counts. The V call is TRBV7-2, the J call TRBJ2-7; 9 bases align to TRBD1. The ends lost 5 bases at V and 1 base at J; junction bases unmatched: 6. The CDR3 is made up of 15 amino acids. Germline-derived CDR1 and CDR2 are SGHTA and FQGNSA. The CDR3 here is CASSEPGQGSYEQYF. The CDR3 DNA reads TGTGCCAGCAGCGAGCCGGGACAGGGTTCCTACGAGCAGTACTTC.

This clonotype was seen at least ten times. This chain links TRBV30 with TRBJ2-3; 7 nucleotides align to TRBD2. The CDR3 length is 14 residues. The germline V gene has CDR1 GTSNPN and CDR2 SVGIG (reference sequence). The trim removed 1 base at V and 3 bases at J, leaving 4 bases unmatched. In nucleotides, the CDR3 is TGTGCCTGGAGTGCGGCTAGCGGAACAGATACGCAGTATTTT. This gives the protein CAWSAASGTDTQYF.

This clonotype was counted ten times or more. For the CDR3, the DNA is TGTGCCAGCAGTTTCTTAGCGGGATCGGGCAATGAGCAGTTCTTC. It translates to CASSFLAGSGNEQFF. The chain joins TRBV6-2 or TRBV6-3 to TRBJ2-1, with 8 bases that match TRBD2. The CDR3 has 15 amino acids. The V gene end was trimmed by 4 bases and the J gene end by 6 bases; junction bases not matched to a gene: 8. Germline V gene sequence: CDR1 MNHEY, CDR2 SVGEGT.

This clonotype has only a few counts. V usage is TRBV19 and J usage is TRBJ1-1, with D tentatively TRBD1 (6 bases). The CDR3 is made up of 13 amino acids. CDR1 LNHDA and CDR2 SQIVND come from the germline V gene (reference sequence). Trimming removed 4 bases at V and 6 bases at J, with 12 bases between. The CDR3 sequence: CASSTGVLAEAFF. CDR3 DNA: TGTGCCAGTAGTACAGGGGTTCTGGCTGAAGCTTTCTTT.

The chain links TRBV14 to TRBJ2-1, with 9 bases aligning to TRBD1. The CDR3 sequence is 16 residues long. In germline, CDR1 is SGHDN, CDR2 FVKESK. V was pared by 4 bases and J by 0 bases, with 4 bases of the junction left unmatched. CDR3 sequence: CASSPDRGGSYNEQFF. The CDR3 nucleotides are TGTGCCAGCAGCCCCGACAGGGGGGGCTCCTACAATGAGCAGTTCTTC.

This clonotype was picked up a small number of times. The chain carries TRBV4-1 and TRBJ2-7, with D hard to call. The V gene's germline CDR1 is MGHRA and CDR2 YSYEKL. CDR3 length: 15 residues. V lost 0 bases, J lost 2 bases, and 11 bases lay in between. As DNA, the CDR3 is TGCGCCAGCAGCCAAGATGGTCCCCACCCCTACGAGCAGTACTTC. Protein sequence: CASSQDGPHPYEQYF.

This chain joins TRBV7-9 and TRBJ2-1; 10 bases align to TRBD2. J lost 9 bases, V lost 1 base, and 6 bases had no gene match. The CDR3 covers 15 residues. CDR1 is SEHNR and CDR2 is FQNEAQ in the germline V gene (reference sequence). The CDR3 coding sequence is TGTGCCAGCAGCTTAGTAGGACTAGCGGTCGGTGAGCAGTTCTTC. It codes for CASSLVGLAVGEQFF. The whole variable domain, filled in from reference TRBV7-9 and TRBJ2-1, reads DTGVSQNPRHKITKRGQNVTFRCDPISEHNRLYWYRQTLGQGPEFLTYFQNEAQLEKSRLLSDRFSAERPKGSFSTLEIQRTEQGDSAMYLCASSLVGLAVGEQFFGPGTRLTVL.

The chain couples TRBV5-1 to TRBJ1-6; TRBD1 agrees at 10 bases. CDR1 and CDR2 from the germline V gene are SGHRS and YFSETQ. The V segment lost 4 bases and the J segment 9 bases; nucleotides outside the gene matches: 7. The CDR3 extends over 15 amino acids. The CDR3 reads CASSQGTGERSPLHF. In nucleotides, the CDR3 is TGCGCCAGCAGCCAAGGGACAGGGGAACGTTCACCCCTCCACTTT. The complete variable domain, with remaining parts taken from reference TRBV5-1 and TRBJ1-6, reads KAGVTQTPRYLIKTRGQQVTLSCSPISGHRSVSWYQQTPGQGLQFLFEYFSETQRNKGNFPGRFSGRQFSNSRSEMNVSTLELGDSALYLCASSQGTGERSPLHFGNGTRLTVT.

The sample holds many counts of this clonotype. The chain recombines TRBV30 with TRBJ1-3; 7 nucleotides match TRBD1. J was trimmed by 0 bases and V by 0 bases; bases with no gene match: 2. CDR3 length equals 15 residues. Per germline, CDR1 GTSNPN and CDR2 SVGIG (reference sequence). The CDR3 is CAWSVKGASGNTIYF. The CDR3 nucleotides read TGTGCCTGGAGTGTAAAGGGGGCCTCTGGAAACACCATATATTTT.

There are a few counts of this clonotype. The rearrangement joins TRBV4-1 to TRBJ2-1; 11 nucleotides agree with TRBD2. The V and J ends lost 4 bases and 7 bases, in that order; junction bases with no gene match: 12. This CDR3 has 17 amino acids. Germline lookup yields CDR1 MGHRA and CDR2 YSYEKL. The CDR3, as DNA: TGCGCCAGCAGCCGAACTATCCGGACTAGCGGGCTTAATGAGCAGTTCTTC. It is translated as CASSRTIRTSGLNEQFF.

The rearrangement uses TRBV5-1 and TRBJ2-5, with TRBD1 matching 8 bases. V gave up 0 bases and J gave up 5 bases; unmatched junction bases: 0. Per germline, CDR1 SGHRS and CDR2 YFSETQ. This CDR3 is built from 13 residues. The CDR3 coding sequence is TGCGCCAGCAGCTTGGGGACAGGGGAGACCCAGTACTTC. Translated, it gives CASSLGTGETQYF. Using reference TRBV5-1 and TRBJ2-5 for the parts outside the CDR3, the full variable domain is KAGVTQTPRYLIKTRGQQVTLSCSPISGHRSVSWYQQTPGQGLQFLFEYFSETQRNKGNFPGRFSGRQFSNSRSEMNVSTLELGDSALYLCASSLGTGETQYFGPGTRLLVL.

The rearrangement uses TRBV19 and TRBJ1-5; no reliable D call. V gave up 7 bases and J gave up 4 bases, with 17 bases separating them. The CDR3 sequence is 15 residues long. CDR1 is LNHDA, CDR2 SQIVND, per germline (reference sequence). The CDR3 here is CASKREKRRNQPQHF. The CDR3 DNA sequence: TGTGCCAGTAAAAGGGAGAAAAGGAGGAATCAGCCCCAGCATTTT. Full variable domain (outside the CDR3, taken from reference TRBV19 and TRBJ1-5): DGGITQSPKYLFRKEGQNVTLSCEQNLNHDAMYWYRQDPGQGLRLIYYSQIVNDFQKGDIAEGYSVSREKKESFPLTVTSAQKNPTAFYLCASKREKRRNQPQHFGDGTRLSIL.

This clonotype has ten or more counts. This rearrangement joins TRBV28 to TRBJ2-7; 11 bases map to TRBD1. J lost 5 bases, V lost 6 bases, and 6 bases had no gene match. This CDR3 has 14 residues. Per the germline V gene, CDR1 is MDHEN and CDR2 is SYDVKM. This CDR3 reads CASRDGTGGNEQYF. CDR3 coding DNA: TGTGCCAGCAGAGATGGGACAGGGGGGAACGAGCAGTACTTC.

This clonotype was seen a few times. The chain couples TRBV19 to TRBJ2-1, with 7 positions matching TRBD2. CDR3 length: 17 amino acids. V lost 1 base, J lost 4 bases, and 10 bases stayed unmatched. Germline V gives CDR1 LNHDA, CDR2 SQIVND (reference sequence). The DNA of the CDR3 is TGTGCCAGTAGTATAGGGGGAGCGGGATTCCCTTACAATGAGCAGTTCTTC. It encodes CASSIGGAGFPYNEQFF.

This clonotype was seen at least ten times. Germline is not matched at one junction end, which may reflect a read error. The V gene is TRBV27, the J gene TRBJ2-1, with a tentative D call TRBD2 (5 bases). This CDR3 has 14 amino acids. Germline-derived CDR1 and CDR2 are MNHEY and SMNVEV (reference sequence). CDR3 in amino acids: CASTLAYPYNEQFF. CDR3 coding DNA: TGTGCCAGCACTTTAGCGTACCCCTACAATGAGCAGTTCTTC.

This clonotype was found many times. A junction end diverges from the germline sequence, so it may reflect a read error. The chain links TRBV7-9 to TRBJ1-2; 8 nucleotides match TRBD1. CDR1 SEHNR and CDR2 FQNEAQ come from the germline V gene (reference sequence). The CDR3 is 15 amino acids. The DNA for the CDR3 is TGCGCCAGCAGCCCGGGGGGACAGGCTAACTATGGCTACACCTTC. This codes for CASSPGGQANYGYTF.

The gene calls are TRBV12-3 or TRBV12-4 and TRBJ2-7, with TRBD2 identical over 13 bases. Losses at the gene ends were 6 bases for V and 2 bases for J; bases not matched to a gene: 7. This CDR3 has 16 residues. DNA for the CDR3: TGTGCCAGCAGCGGACTAGCGGGAGTCGGTCCCTACGAGCAGTACTTC. It yields the protein CASSGLAGVGPYEQYF.

This clonotype was seen only a few times. A much larger clone lies one base from this, so it may be a read error. The CDR3 does not close with the conserved phenylalanine or tryptophan, likely indicating a read error. V is TRBV30 and J is TRBJ1-6; D ambiguous. CDR3 length: 16 amino acids. Germline V gives CDR1 GTSNPN, CDR2 SVGIG (reference sequence). The V end was cut by 4 bases, the J end by 0 bases, with 13 bases between. The CDR3 region is CAWTREGSSYNSPLHY. The CDR3 coding sequence is TGTGCCTGGACCCGGGAGGGAAGCTCCTATAATTCACCCCTCCACTAT.